Listed below are T cell receptor beta chains from one sample, sequenced in a study of technical replicates of blood from a handful of donors. Here immunoSEQ multiplex PCR was the method, and the copy in TCRdb shows in-frame clones only, minus some. The table records roughly 70,000 clones, about 94% of them present only once. Sequenced sample: T cells isolated from PBMCs. The receptors derive from a human donor in good health. Each CDR3 is given with its conserved first and last residue. A D gene is named only where the DNA matches it firmly. Clone size is not always given. Where it is, it says once, few, many or a class for expanded clones.

V gene: TRBV30; D gene: .; clone size: .; J gene: TRBJ2-7; CDR3 protein: CACTRDSSYEQYF; CDR3 DNA: TGTGCCTGTACGAGGGATTCCTCCTACGAGCAGTACTTC
V gene: TRBV11-2; D gene: TRBD2; clone size: .; J gene: TRBJ2-1; CDR3 protein: CASSLRLADNNEQFF; CDR3 DNA: TGTGCCAGCAGCCTTAGACTAGCAGATAACAATGAGCAGTTCTTC
V gene: TRBV7-9; D gene: .; clone size: .; J gene: TRBJ1-1; CDR3 protein: CASSYEGQKGAFF; CDR3 DNA: TGTGCCAGCAGCTACGAGGGTCAGAAGGGAGCTTTCTTT
V gene: TRBV4-1; D gene: TRBD1; clone size: .; J gene: TRBJ2-1; CDR3 protein: CASSQGPGQGKNEQFF; CDR3 DNA: TGCGCCAGCAGCCAAGGGCCGGGACAGGGGAAGAATGAGCAGTTCTTC
V gene: TRBV11-3; D gene: TRBD2; clone size: .; J gene: TRBJ2-1; CDR3 protein: CASSHTWDYGNEQFF; CDR3 DNA: TGTGCCAGCAGCCACACCTGGGACTATGGCAATGAGCAGTTCTTC
V gene: TRBV19; D gene: .; clone size: .; J gene: TRBJ2-7; CDR3 protein: CASSSRREDSYEQYF; CDR3 DNA: TGTGCCAGTAGTTCCCGACGGGAAGACTCCTACGAGCAGTACTTC
V gene: TRBV6-5; D gene: .; clone size: .; J gene: TRBJ2-1; CDR3 protein: CASRIPGLSQDEQFF; CDR3 DNA: TGTGCCAGCAGAATCCCAGGGTTATCTCAAGATGAGCAGTTCTTC
V gene: TRBV7-3; D gene: TRBD2; clone size: .; J gene: TRBJ2-6; CDR3 protein: CASSPGGAGANVLTF; CDR3 DNA: TGTGCCAGCAGCCCCGGGGGGGCAGGGGCCAACGTCCTGACTTTC
V gene: TRBV30; D gene: TRBD1; clone size: .; J gene: TRBJ2-2; CDR3 protein: CAWSASWTGSTGELFF; CDR3 DNA: TGTGCCTGGAGTGCTAGTTGGACAGGGTCAACCGGGGAGCTGTTTTTT
V gene: TRBV2; D gene: .; clone size: once; J gene: TRBJ2-2; CDR3 protein: CASSSGGELFF; CDR3 DNA: TGTGCCAGCAGTTCCGGCGGGGAGCTGTTTTTT
V gene: TRBV27; D gene: TRBD1; clone size: .; J gene: TRBJ1-1; CDR3 protein: CASSWTGSTEAFF; CDR3 DNA: TGTGCCAGCAGCTGGACAGGGAGCACTGAAGCTTTCTTT
V gene: TRBV5-4; D gene: .; clone size: .; J gene: TRBJ2-7; CDR3 protein: CASSGGRNEQYF; CDR3 DNA: TGTGCCAGCAGCGGAGGGAGAAACGAGCAGTACTTC
V gene: TRBV7-2; D gene: TRBD1; clone size: .; J gene: TRBJ2-7; CDR3 protein: CASSLTRGLLSYEQYF; CDR3 DNA: TGTGCCAGCAGCTTAACCAGGGGGCTCCTCTCCTACGAGCAGTACTTC
V gene: TRBV15; D gene: .; clone size: once; J gene: TRBJ2-7; CDR3 protein: CATSRDGLTYEQYF; CDR3 DNA: TGTGCCACCAGCAGAGATGGACTGACCTACGAGCAGTACTTC
V gene: TRBV7-6; D gene: TRBD2; clone size: .; J gene: TRBJ2-3; CDR3 protein: CASSLLAGDEDTQYF; CDR3 DNA: TGTGCCAGCAGCTTACTAGCGGGAGATGAAGATACGCAGTATTTT
V gene: TRBV30; D gene: .; clone size: .; J gene: TRBJ2-7; CDR3 protein: CAWKTETAPSYEQYF; CDR3 DNA: TGTGCCTGGAAAACCGAGACAGCTCCCTCCTACGAGCAGTACTTC
V gene: TRBV4-1; D gene: .; clone size: .; J gene: TRBJ1-1; CDR3 protein: CASSYKQGRGNTEAFF; CDR3 DNA: TGCGCCAGCAGCTACAAACAGGGCCGGGGGAACACTGAAGCTTTCTTT
V gene: TRBV6-5; D gene: TRBD1; clone size: .; J gene: TRBJ2-7; CDR3 protein: CASSYSTGQVLYEQYF; CDR3 DNA: TGTGCCAGCAGTTACTCTACGGGACAGGTTCTCTACGAGCAGTACTTC
V gene: TRBV19; D gene: TRBD2; clone size: .; J gene: TRBJ2-2; CDR3 protein: CASRTGGRGTGELFF; CDR3 DNA: TGTGCCAGTAGGACCGGCGGGAGGGGGACCGGGGAGCTGTTTTTT
V gene: TRBV5-1; D gene: TRBD1; clone size: .; J gene: TRBJ2-7; CDR3 protein: CASSLGGSSYEQYF; CDR3 DNA: TGCGCCAGCAGCTTAGGGGGCAGCTCCTACGAGCAGTACTTC
V gene: TRBV10-3; D gene: TRBD2; clone size: .; J gene: TRBJ2-1; CDR3 protein: CAISEQRESHNEQFF; CDR3 DNA: TGTGCCATCAGTGAACAGCGGGAGTCCCACAATGAGCAGTTCTTC
V gene: TRBV27; D gene: .; clone size: .; J gene: TRBJ2-1; CDR3 protein: CASSWGRESGDEQFF; CDR3 DNA: TGTGCCAGCAGTTGGGGCAGGGAAAGTGGTGATGAGCAGTTCTTC
V gene: TRBV28; D gene: TRBD1; clone size: .; J gene: TRBJ2-7; CDR3 protein: CASTSPTGLNEQYF; CDR3 DNA: TGTGCCAGCACCTCGCCGACAGGGTTGAACGAGCAGTACTTC
V gene: TRBV4-2; D gene: .; clone size: .; J gene: TRBJ1-5; CDR3 protein: CASSQEWFSQPQHF; CDR3 DNA: TGTGCCAGCAGCCAAGAATGGTTTAGTCAGCCCCAGCATTTT
V gene: TRBV29-1; D gene: .; clone size: .; J gene: TRBJ2-1; CDR3 protein: CSVLVPSEQFF; CDR3 DNA: TGCAGCGTCCTGGTTCCCAGTGAGCAGTTCTTC
V gene: TRBV29-1; D gene: TRBD2; clone size: .; J gene: TRBJ2-7; CDR3 protein: CSTLGGAAYEQYF; CDR3 DNA: TGCAGCACCCTCGGGGGGGCGGCCTACGAGCAGTACTTC
V gene: TRBV19; D gene: TRBD1; clone size: .; J gene: TRBJ1-2; CDR3 protein: CASSSRTGSPPYGYTF; CDR3 DNA: TGTGCCAGTAGTTCGAGGACAGGGAGCCCCCCCTATGGCTACACCTTC
V gene: TRBV19; D gene: .; clone size: .; J gene: TRBJ1-5; CDR3 protein: CASRDSHYSNQPQHF; CDR3 DNA: TGTGCCAGTAGGGACAGCCATTATAGCAATCAGCCCCAGCATTTT
V gene: TRBV12-5; D gene: TRBD2; clone size: .; J gene: TRBJ2-2; CDR3 protein: CASGLVLAGVSGELFF; CDR3 DNA: TGTGCTAGTGGTTTGGTACTAGCGGGAGTCTCCGGGGAGCTGTTTTTT
V gene: TRBV7-3; D gene: TRBD1; clone size: .; J gene: TRBJ2-2; CDR3 protein: CASSQRQGGTGELFF; CDR3 DNA: TGTGCCAGCAGCCAAAGACAGGGCGGCACCGGGGAGCTGTTTTTT
V gene: TRBV7-9; D gene: .; clone size: .; J gene: TRBJ1-2; CDR3 protein: CASSPTGYGYTF; CDR3 DNA: TGTGCCAGCAGCCCGACGGGCTATGGCTACACCTTC
V gene: TRBV6-5; D gene: TRBD1; clone size: .; J gene: TRBJ2-7; CDR3 protein: CASSYSVGQESYEQYF; CDR3 DNA: TGTGCCAGCAGTTACTCTGTTGGACAGGAGTCCTACGAGCAGTACTTC
V gene: TRBV6-5; D gene: .; clone size: .; J gene: TRBJ1-2; CDR3 protein: CASSPGTSNYGYTF; CDR3 DNA: TGTGCCAGCAGTCCCGGGACATCGAACTATGGCTACACCTTC
V gene: TRBV5-1; D gene: .; clone size: few; J gene: TRBJ2-1; CDR3 protein: CASSSRVVRRLNNEQFF; CDR3 DNA: TGCGCCAGCAGCTCCCGGGTAGTTCGGCGCTTAAACAATGAGCAGTTCTTC
V gene: TRBV5-4; D gene: .; clone size: .; J gene: TRBJ1-2; CDR3 protein: CASRVGRGPNLDGYTF; CDR3 DNA: TGTGCCAGCAGGGTGGGCAGGGGACCGAATCTTGATGGCTACACCTTC
V gene: TRBV29-1; D gene: .; clone size: .; J gene: TRBJ1-5; CDR3 protein: CSALRGADQPQHF; CDR3 DNA: TGCAGCGCCCTGCGGGGGGCGGATCAGCCCCAGCATTTT
V gene: TRBV19; D gene: .; clone size: .; J gene: TRBJ1-2; CDR3 protein: CASSFQGGVDYGYTF; CDR3 DNA: TGTGCCAGTAGTTTCCAGGGAGGTGTAGACTATGGCTACACCTTC
V gene: TRBV9; D gene: TRBD2; clone size: .; J gene: TRBJ2-5; CDR3 protein: CASSFGLAGGLETQYF; CDR3 DNA: TGTGCCAGCAGCTTCGGGCTAGCGGGAGGGCTGGAGACCCAGTACTTC
V gene: TRBV5-1; D gene: TRBD1; clone size: .; J gene: TRBJ1-5; CDR3 protein: CASSPNHSRDRGQIRSNQPQHF; CDR3 DNA: TGCGCCAGCAGCCCCAACCATTCCCGGGACAGGGGGCAGATTAGGAGCAATCAGCCCCAGCATTTT
V gene: TRBV7-2; D gene: .; clone size: .; J gene: TRBJ1-5; CDR3 protein: CASSLRQGGWQPQHF; CDR3 DNA: TGTGCCAGCAGCTTACGGCAGGGAGGTTGGCAGCCCCAGCATTTT
V gene: TRBV21-1; D gene: .; clone size: .; J gene: TRBJ1-2; CDR3 protein: CASSKTDRANYGYTF; CDR3 DNA: TGTGCCAGCAGCAAAACGGACAGGGCTAACTATGGCTACACCTTC
V gene: TRBV28; D gene: TRBD1; clone size: .; J gene: TRBJ2-4; CDR3 protein: CASSSRRDRGRLNIQYF; CDR3 DNA: TGTGCCAGCAGTTCGCGCCGGGACAGGGGGCGATTAAACATTCAGTACTTC
V gene: TRBV19; D gene: .; clone size: .; J gene: TRBJ1-1; CDR3 protein: CASTRIHPNTEAFF; CDR3 DNA: TGTGCCAGTACCAGGATACACCCGAACACTGAAGCTTTCTTT
V gene: TRBV4-1; D gene: TRBD2; clone size: .; J gene: TRBJ2-3; CDR3 protein: CASSLEASGRSDTQYF; CDR3 DNA: TGCGCCAGCAGCCTAGAGGCTAGCGGGAGATCAGATACGCAGTATTTT
V gene: TRBV10-3; D gene: .; clone size: .; J gene: TRBJ1-5; CDR3 protein: CAISASQPQHF; CDR3 DNA: TGTGCCATCAGTGCTAGTCAGCCCCAGCATTTT
V gene: TRBV19; D gene: TRBD2; clone size: .; J gene: TRBJ2-1; CDR3 protein: CASSNSAGQYNEQFF; CDR3 DNA: TGTGCCAGTAGTAACTCAGCGGGGCAATACAATGAGCAGTTCTTC
V gene: TRBV5-1; D gene: .; clone size: once; J gene: TRBJ2-2; CDR3 protein: CASSLGQVSGELFF; CDR3 DNA: TGCGCCAGCAGCTTGGGACAGGTCTCCGGGGAGCTGTTTTTT
V gene: TRBV4-1; D gene: TRBD1; clone size: .; J gene: TRBJ2-7; CDR3 protein: CASSQAPTGDRDSYEQYF; CDR3 DNA: TGCGCCAGCAGCCAAGCCCCCACTGGGGACAGGGACTCCTACGAGCAGTACTTC
V gene: TRBV5-4; D gene: .; clone size: .; J gene: TRBJ1-1; CDR3 protein: CASSLDGVPRAEAFF; CDR3 DNA: TGTGCCAGCAGCTTGGACGGCGTCCCACGGGCTGAAGCTTTCTTT
V gene: TRBV11-2; D gene: .; clone size: .; J gene: TRBJ2-1; CDR3 protein: CASSLAGNEQFF; CDR3 DNA: TGTGCCAGCAGCTTAGCGGGGAATGAGCAGTTCTTC
V gene: TRBV16; D gene: TRBD1; clone size: .; J gene: TRBJ2-7; CDR3 protein: CASSQGTVSYEQYF; CDR3 DNA: TGTGCCAGCAGCCAAGGGACAGTGTCCTACGAGCAGTACTTC
V gene: TRBV27; D gene: .; clone size: .; J gene: TRBJ2-6; CDR3 protein: CASSLEGGRFSGANVLTF; CDR3 DNA: TGTGCCAGCAGTTTGGAAGGGGGACGCTTCTCTGGGGCCAACGTCCTGACTTTC
V gene: TRBV5-5; D gene: .; clone size: .; J gene: TRBJ2-1; CDR3 protein: CASSLEVPSEQFF; CDR3 DNA: TGTGCCAGCAGCTTGGAGGTCCCAAGCGAACAGTTCTTC
V gene: TRBV19; D gene: .; clone size: .; J gene: TRBJ2-2; CDR3 protein: CASSNSATGELFF; CDR3 DNA: TGTGCCAGTAGTAATAGCGCCACCGGGGAGCTGTTTTTT
V gene: TRBV5-6; D gene: .; clone size: .; J gene: TRBJ1-4; CDR3 protein: CASSLVDPTGLNEKLFF; CDR3 DNA: TGTGCCAGCAGCTTGGTGGACCCCACAGGGCTCAATGAAAAACTGTTTTTT
V gene: TRBV18; D gene: .; clone size: .; J gene: TRBJ2-7; CDR3 protein: CASSPGLDREVSYEQYF; CDR3 DNA: TGTGCCAGCTCACCAGGATTAGACAGGGAGGTATCCTACGAGCAGTACTTC
V gene: TRBV21-1; D gene: .; clone size: .; J gene: TRBJ1-2; CDR3 protein: CASIKKAGTAKNGYTF; CDR3 DNA: TGTGCCAGCATCAAAAAAGCCGGGACAGCTAAAAATGGCTACACCTTC
V gene: TRBV5-6; D gene: .; clone size: .; J gene: TRBJ2-1; CDR3 protein: CASSPSDTYNEQFF; CDR3 DNA: TGTGCCAGCAGCCCATCAGACACCTACAATGAGCAGTTCTTC